The T cell receptor beta chain under discussion was sequenced for a study of shared clonotypes between healthy human individuals (dated by TCRdb to the early 2020s). Looking at the study overall: A few men and two women, aged 18 to 49 years, made up the cohort. To estimate repertoire size and how much clonotype sharing occurs between individuals, the study deeply sequenced the blood TCR repertoires of five healthy adults. Different laboratories and diverse techniques were used to prepare libraries and sequence TCR repertoires, to increase sequencing depth and limit assay-specific biases. Between about 0.9 and 10 billion PBMCs per donor were obtained by leukapheresis. For each donor, CD4 naive and CD4 memory were each given three plates, CD8 naive was given two plates, and CD8 memory was given one plate. Study-wide conclusions, independent of this receptor: Sampling was restricted to blood, and TCR repertoires in tissues likely differ from the TCR repertoires found in blood. Clonotypes shared by all four sorted-subset donors showed higher generation probabilities than non-shared clonotypes. Naive subsets generally had larger estimated clonotype richness than memory subsets. Because the study included only a small number of donors, the genetic and exposure-history diversity represented was limited. Across a handful of donors, around 5% of naive CD4, roughly 3.3% of naive CD8, under 2.5% of memory CD4, and 0.4% to 0.45% of memory CD8 clonotypes were shared. Pairwise subsampling indicated that sequencing depth was expected to affect the degree of clonotype sharing among donors. Rarefaction of sorted-subset datasets indicated incomplete sequencing despite the large sequencing depth.

This clone was counted once. The antigen this receptor binds is unknown. Qualities for individual bases were not recorded, and no much larger clone is one base off. CD8 naive samples were CD45RO-negative cells positively selected for CCR7, giving a CD45RA+CCR7+ population that excluded TemRA cells. The donors were healthy, HIV-negative adults who had no recently reported acute infections or vaccinations. Every donor was a Caucasian adult living in Nashville, Tennessee, USA. Blood was collected by leukapheresis, and PBMCs were isolated by Ficoll-Histopaque density gradient centrifugation and then cryopreserved in liquid nitrogen vapor phase. Analytical flow cytometry was used to check the purity and quantity of each magnetically sorted T cell population. From each sorted fraction, genomic DNA was isolated and quantified by UV absorbance on a Nanodrop 2000c. Using the deep immunoSEQ assay, TCR CDR3 regions were amplified from genomic DNA by multiplex PCR. Genomic DNA extracted from each cell subset was distributed evenly over all wells of several immunoSEQ 96-well plates, and each plate served as one replicate. For sorted subsets, each replicate PCR was loaded with roughly 200 ng genomic DNA, equivalent to 25,000 to 30,000 T cell genomes. The purified libraries were quantified using a Qubit 3.0 fluorometer, sized with a Bioanalyzer 2100, and then quantified again using the KAPA Library Quantification kit. Every immunoSEQ 96-well plate was sequenced on a dedicated single-read 150-cycle Illumina NextSeq 550 flow cell. Concerning the study's data processing: Because the immunoSEQ output included only junctional sequences and no quality scores, the filtering could not be the same as the filtering used for full-length reads. To assign V/J genes and CDR3, sequences were annotated against IMGT germline references using PyIR, a Python wrapper for IgBLAST v1.9. Reads were filtered out if the reads had weak V/J assignments (E-value above 1e-6), no CDR3, stop codons, out-of-frame junctions, or ambiguous translated residues. V3J clonotypes were defined as sequences sharing the same inferred V gene, J gene, and CDR3 amino acid sequence. Percentage overlap between repertoires was calculated by dividing the number of shared unique clonotypes by the size of the smaller repertoire. Richness of each repertoire was evaluated using RTK rarefaction, the Chao1 estimator, and Recon v2.1 estimates of unobserved clonotypes. Generation probabilities for all TCRbeta clonotypes obtained by the gDNA method from a handful of donors were computed using OLGA. Not all clones reach the TCRdb copy of this immuneACCESS table, which keeps in-frame sequences only. Checked studies attribute under half of the gap to unresolved V genes and leave the rest unexplained. From that table come the V and J calls and clone size; the DNA was used to work out D and trimming. In all, the sample holds under 1 million clones, and roughly 96% of those were seen once. Of the sample, about 0.25% is held by the ten largest clones.

Counted from cysteine to phenylalanine, this CDR3 has 16 amino acids. Of the read, only the CDR3 DNA is kept; its 48 bases are in frame from base 1. V ends up 4 bases short and J 0 bases short, with an unmatched junction base count of 7. The germline V gene provides CDR1 SNHLY and CDR2 FYNNEI. The sequence came from a man aged 25-45 years in good health. Here the chain combines TRBV2 and TRBJ2-7, with 9 bases aligning to TRBD2. Input material: naive CD8+ T cells sorted from blood. The cell subset or site label for this specimen denotes: CD45RA+CCR7+. The DNA sequence is given as TGTGCCAGCAGTGGACTAGCGGAGACGAGCTCCTACGAGCAGTACTTC. This yields the protein CASSGLAETSSYEQYF.